These T cell receptor beta chains were read from a single sample in a study of blood T cell repertoires in COVID-19. Some clones are missing from TCRdb's copy, which holds only in-frame ones; the method was immunoSEQ multiplex PCR. Of 200,000 to 300,000 clones in the sample, about 91% were seen once. Sample: peripheral blood. Receptors originate from a person under 35 with COVID-19, enrolled during active disease. Both conserved end residues are part of each CDR3. The D gene is left open where the match is weak. The listing skips clone size in some rows; elsewhere it reads once, few, many or a size class.

D,V,J,size,CDR3,DNA
NA,TRBV5-8,TRBJ1-5,NA,CASSFRTRNQPQHF,TGTGCCAGCAGCTTCAGGACTCGCAATCAGCCCCAGCATTTT
TRBD1,TRBV24-1,TRBJ1-2,NA,CAVGDSSNYGYTF,TGTGCCGTCGGGGACAGTTCTAACTATGGCTACACCTTC
NA,TRBV15,TRBJ2-1,NA,CASGVMTWNEQFF,TGTGCCTCGGGGGTAATGACTTGGAATGAGCAGTTCTTC
NA,TRBV3-1/TRBV3-2,TRBJ2-7,once,CASSQEFGQISYEQYF,TGTGCCAGCAGCCAAGAATTTGGGCAGATCTCCTACGAGCAGTACTTC
TRBD2,TRBV7-2,TRBJ2-5,NA,CASSLGVAGAGETQYF,TGTGCCAGCAGCTTAGGCGTGGCGGGAGCAGGGGAGACCCAGTACTTC
TRBD2,TRBV4-3,TRBJ2-2,NA,CASSPGLAGTAPNTGELFF,TGCGCCAGCAGCCCGGGACTAGCGGGAACAGCCCCGAACACCGGGGAGCTGTTTTTT
NA,TRBV27,TRBJ1-1,NA,CASRKEGGNTEAFF,TGTGCCAGCAGGAAAGAGGGCGGAAACACTGAAGCTTTCTTT
TRBD1,TRBV7-2,TRBJ1-5,NA,CASDRDRKRLNQPQHF,TGTGCCAGCGACCGGGACAGAAAACGACTCAATCAGCCCCAGCATTTT
TRBD2,TRBV27,TRBJ2-1,NA,CASGLAVYNEQFF,TGTGCCAGCGGACTAGCGGTGTACAATGAGCAGTTCTTC
NA,TRBV2,TRBJ1-2,NA,CASMGGEDGYTF,TGTGCCAGCATGGGGGGAGAGGATGGCTACACCTTC
NA,TRBV12-5,TRBJ1-2,NA,CASGSAGFGYTF,TGTGCTAGTGGCTCGGCGGGCTTTGGCTACACCTTC
NA,TRBV21-1,TRBJ2-7,NA,CASSSKWASYSYEQYF,TGTGCCAGCAGCTCTAAATGGGCTAGCTACTCCTACGAGCAGTACTTC
TRBD1,TRBV7-2,TRBJ1-2,NA,CASSSAPGQNYGYTF,TGTGCCAGCAGCTCGGCTCCGGGACAGAACTATGGCTACACCTTC
TRBD1,TRBV6-5,TRBJ2-1,NA,CASRRQGIGEQFF,TGTGCCAGCAGGAGACAGGGGATAGGTGAGCAGTTCTTC
TRBD1,TRBV27,TRBJ2-5,NA,CASTGTGVKTQYF,TGTGCCAGCACGGGGACAGGGGTAAAGACCCAGTACTTC
NA,TRBV24-1,TRBJ1-2,NA,CATSDPGTWGYTF,TGTGCCACCAGTGATCCCGGGACTTGGGGCTACACCTTC
NA,TRBV24-1,TRBJ1-2,NA,CATSDSDRIGYTF,TGTGCCACCAGTGATTCGGACAGAATTGGCTACACCTTC
TRBD2,TRBV27,TRBJ2-1,once,CASSSRLAGGIRDEQFF,TGTGCCAGCAGTTCCAGACTAGCGGGAGGTATTAGGGATGAGCAGTTCTTC